This T cell receptor beta chain was sequenced during a study of blood T cell repertoires in COVID-19. Study information: Acute and convalescent COVID-19 specimens originated in the United States, Italy and Spain. Sample material is recorded as cDNA or gDNA derived from T cells, B-cell-depleted T cells, or PBMCs.

CDR1 and CDR2 (germline): SGHRS, YFSETQ. V was cut by 5 bases and J by 8 bases, with 16 bases left in between. This CDR3 is built from 14 residues. How the authors handled the data: Scientists estimated how many nucleated cells there were by amplifying reference gene primers. Here immunoSEQ multiplex PCR was the method, and the copy in TCRdb shows in-frame clones only, minus some. That table supplies the V and J calls and clone size; D and trimming were determined from the DNA. Here the sample spans 200,000 to 300,000 clones, less than 90% being singletons. Input material: peripheral blood. This TCR was recovered from a man aged 55 to 69 with acute or convalescent COVID-19. The rearrangement uses TRBV5-1 and TRBJ1-4; no clear D. The CDR3 protein is CASRTASGEEKLFF. CDR3 sequence (DNA): TGCGCCAGCAGGACGGCCTCGGGAGAGGAAAAACTGTTTTTT. Together with reference TRBV5-1 and TRBJ1-4, the CDR3 gives the full variable domain: KAGVTQTPRYLIKTRGQQVTLSCSPISGHRSVSWYQQTPGQGLQFLFEYFSETQRNKGNFPGRFSGRQFSNSRSEMNVSTLELGDSALYLCASRTASGEEKLFFGSGTQLSVL.